Listed below are T cell receptor beta chains from one sample, sequenced in a study of T-cell reconstitution after alpha-beta-depleted transplantation in children. TCRdb fed the PCR reads into MiXCR, producing one record per CDR3 protein. In the table there are roughly 500,000 distinct CDR3 sequences, about 31% of which are singletons. The source material was PBMCs from the stem cell graft donor, sampled from the stem cell graft. All receptors come from a human donor who donated a stem cell graft to a child with aplastic anemia. Both conserved end residues are trimmed from each CDR3. Fields, in order: V gene, D gene, CDR3 protein. D genes are given only for firm matches.

>TRBV20-1|.
SASSGLNTGELF
>TRBV9|TRBD2
ASSVGGSGTDTQY
>TRBV7-2|.
ASSFQGPSYEQY
>TRBV2|TRBD2
ASKIVSGRARSYNEQF
>TRBV30|.
AWRGPGETQY
>TRBV5-4|TRBD1
ASSLGVTGEDTEAF
>TRBV5-1|.
ASSLGGQTYQPQH
>TRBV24-1|TRBD1
ATSDGTGGWNTEAF
>TRBV29-1|.
SAYRDILNEAF
>TRBV5-1|.
ASSLLENADTQY
>TRBV12-3/TRBV12-4|TRBD2
ATLAGGRVLNTGELF
>TRBV6-1|TRBD1
ASSESPGTGKRQPQH
>TRBV12-3/TRBV12-4|.
ASSSTGRWETQY
>TRBV20-1|TRBD2
SARDKAGGPPNEQF
>TRBV5-1|.
ASSPSRGELTDTQY
>TRBV6-5|.
ASSYSTAVNTEAF
>TRBV28|.
ASRPNLWGSSYEQY
>TRBV5-1|.
ASSSTMNNYGYT
>TRBV13|TRBD2
ASSRVVAGGKTQY
>TRBV7-2|TRBD2
ASSLALAGDNEQF
>TRBV28|.
ASVQRLIEPQH
>TRBV4-3|.
ASSQDGGATYNEQF
>TRBV21-1|.
ASSSQGSQRTDERNTEAF
>TRBV7-2|.
ASSLQEQGFEAF
>TRBV7-9|.
ASSPGVPTEAF
>TRBV28|TRBD2
ASSSLAVVYNEQF
>TRBV13|.
ASSEAPRSSALH
>TRBV30|.
AWSVGVTTEAF
>TRBV5-1|.
ASTFGSVGQETQY
>TRBV20-1|TRBD1
SAMGGGFGTEAY
>TRBV13|.
ASSARTVQETQY
>TRBV9|.
ASSVGTDLNEKLF
>TRBV5-5|.
ASSFTGSNYGYT
>TRBV5-6|.
ASSLRLSGMSYNEQF
>TRBV5-1|TRBD1
ASSLDPGGTGELF
>TRBV7-2|.
AAAFRVQETQY
>TRBV29-1|TRBD2
SVLSGSDYNEQF
>TRBV5-1|TRBD1
ASSTADRDIYEQY
>TRBV7-6|.
ASSSLPDNEQF
>TRBV7-9|.
ASSHGRDTQY
>TRBV29-1|TRBD2
SVEGTSGLYNEQF
>TRBV2|TRBD2
ASRDPSGLVNEQF
>TRBV28|TRBD2
ASSPLVTSGGNEQF
>TRBV2|.
ASREADTEAF
>TRBV7-2|TRBD2
ASSAGLAGSTDTQY
>TRBV5-5|.
ASSLSAGWREKLF
>TRBV7-2|TRBD1
ASSLTQQGEKLF
>TRBV30|TRBD1
AWSAGTGIREKLF
>TRBV19|TRBD2
ASSPSGRSSYNEQF
>TRBV6-1|.
ASSDGHDLYEQY
>TRBV6-5|TRBD2
ASSYSPSGRGTDTQY
>TRBV19|.
ASSIDPDTRWTEAF
>TRBV28|TRBD1
ASSTLVGQGGGSNQPQH
>TRBV11-1|.
ASSLARRFFDRRNTEAF
>TRBV18|TRBD1
ASSFRDRMNEQF
>TRBV15|.
ATSRVGQANEQY
>TRBV7-2|.
ASSLFGDEQY
>TRBV7-9|.
ASSRTAGTASYEQY